This T cell receptor beta chain was recorded in a study of CD8+ T cells in alopecia areata. Overall study: The investigators scored severity in treated patients by the percentage of affected scalp area.

This clone was counted a few times. This CDR3 region has 14 residues. The J segment lost 6 bases and the V segment lost 2 bases, leaving 5 bases of the junction unmatched. The germline gives CDR1 SEHNR, CDR2 FQNEAQ (reference sequence). As for treatment: oral pan-JAK inhibitor, 5-10 mg twice daily. Extracted RNA was reverse transcribed into cDNA, the sequencing template. The method was immunoSEQ multiplex PCR; TCRdb's version includes in-frame clones alone and lacks a portion of them. In the table there are 200,000 to 250,000 clones, around two fifths of which are singletons. The sequences come from CD4+ T cells sorted from blood, collected at approximately week 36, from a patient treated with tofacitinib. The TCR comes from a human donor with alopecia areata. The V gene is TRBV7-9, the J gene TRBJ1-1; 8 bases agree with TRBD1. DNA of the CDR3: TGTGCCAGCAGCTTAAGACACAGGGGGTCTGAAGCTTTCTTT. It translates to CASSLRHRGSEAFF. Full variable domain (outside the CDR3, taken from reference TRBV7-9 and TRBJ1-1): DTGVSQNPRHKITKRGQNVTFRCDPISEHNRLYWYRQTLGQGPEFLTYFQNEAQLEKSRLLSDRFSAERPKGSFSTLEIQRTEQGDSAMYLCASSLRHRGSEAFFGQGTRLTVV.